This TCR beta chain was recovered during a study of Ad26.COV2.S vaccination and SARS-CoV-2 variants. Study-level results: The TCR breadth and depth analyses may have produced an underestimate of total T cell responses.

With regard to this clone: Its matching antigen is unknown.

Treatment here: roughly 20 received Ad26.COV2.S at low or high dose, single or two shots; several received placebo; per-sample allocation not given. All samples were drawn on day 63, counting from the first vaccine or placebo injection. Germline V lookup: CDR1 SGHTA, CDR2 FQGTGA. The CDR3 is 15 residues long. Between the trimmed V and J ends, which lost 6 bases and 5 bases, there was a span of 19 bases. The table came from immunoSEQ multiplex PCR; TCRdb's copy has only in-frame clones and leaves some out. The sample carries around 450,000 clones, about nine tenths recorded once. This chain connects TRBV7-3 to TRBJ2-5, with D possibly TRBD2 on 7 matching bases. The sample in question was peripheral blood, obtained in a trial of Ad26.COV2.S vaccine versus placebo. The sequence was collected from a person between 18 and 65 years old who received the Ad26.COV2.S COVID-19 vaccine or a placebo. CDR3 region: CASSSIRGGWETQYF. In nucleotides, the CDR3 is TGTGCCAGCAGTTCAATCAGGGGAGGGTGGGAGACCCAGTACTTC.